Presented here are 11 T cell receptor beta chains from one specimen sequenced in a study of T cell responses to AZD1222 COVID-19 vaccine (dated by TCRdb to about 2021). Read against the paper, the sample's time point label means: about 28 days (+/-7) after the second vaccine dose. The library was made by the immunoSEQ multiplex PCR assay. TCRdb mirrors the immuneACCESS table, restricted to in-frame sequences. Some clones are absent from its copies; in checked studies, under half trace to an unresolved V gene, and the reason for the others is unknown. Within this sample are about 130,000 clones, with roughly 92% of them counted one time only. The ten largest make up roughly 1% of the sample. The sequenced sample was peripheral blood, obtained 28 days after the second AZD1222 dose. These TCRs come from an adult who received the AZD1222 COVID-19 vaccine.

DNA of the CDR3: TGCAGTGCTAGAGTACAGGACGAGCAGTACTTC. The encoded protein is CSARVQDEQYF. This rearrangement joins TRBV20-1 to TRBJ2-7; TRBD1 is a possible D gene (5 bases). The CDR3 runs to 11 residues. The ends were cut back, 1 base at V and 5 bases at J, with 6 bases in the middle. CDR1 and CDR2 from the germline V gene are DFQATT and SNEGSKA (reference sequence).

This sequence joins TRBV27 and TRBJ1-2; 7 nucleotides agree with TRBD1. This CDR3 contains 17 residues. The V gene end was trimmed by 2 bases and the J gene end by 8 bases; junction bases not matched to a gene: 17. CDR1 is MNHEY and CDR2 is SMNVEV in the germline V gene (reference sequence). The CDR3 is CASSLIARGGEGGGYTF. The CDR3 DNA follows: TGTGCCAGCAGTTTAATCGCCCGAGGGGGCGAGGGAGGGGGCTACACCTTC.

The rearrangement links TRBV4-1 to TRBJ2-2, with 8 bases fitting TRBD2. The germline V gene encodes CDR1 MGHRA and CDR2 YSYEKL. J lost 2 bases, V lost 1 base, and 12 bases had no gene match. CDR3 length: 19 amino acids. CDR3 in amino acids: CASSQVFRDGRANTGELFF. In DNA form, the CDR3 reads TGCGCCAGCAGCCAAGTATTCCGGGACGGGAGGGCCAACACCGGGGAGCTGTTTTTT.

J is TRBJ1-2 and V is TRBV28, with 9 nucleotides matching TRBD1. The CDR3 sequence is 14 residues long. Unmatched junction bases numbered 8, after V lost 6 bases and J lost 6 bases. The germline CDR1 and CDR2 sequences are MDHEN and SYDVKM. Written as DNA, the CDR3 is TGTGCCAGCAGCGTAGGGACAGGGATCAATGGCTACACCTTC. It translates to CASSVGTGINGYTF.

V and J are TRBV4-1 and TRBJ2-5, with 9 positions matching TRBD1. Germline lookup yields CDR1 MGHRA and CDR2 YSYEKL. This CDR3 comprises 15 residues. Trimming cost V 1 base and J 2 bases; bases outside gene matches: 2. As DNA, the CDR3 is TGCGCCAGCAGCCAAGGGACAGGGGTTCAAGAGACCCAGTACTTC. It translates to CASSQGTGVQETQYF.

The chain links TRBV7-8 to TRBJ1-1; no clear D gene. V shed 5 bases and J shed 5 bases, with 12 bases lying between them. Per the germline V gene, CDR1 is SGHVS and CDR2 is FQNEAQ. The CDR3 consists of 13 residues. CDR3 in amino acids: CASSPWMGTEAFF. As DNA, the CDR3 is TGTGCCAGCAGCCCATGGATGGGGACTGAAGCTTTCTTT.

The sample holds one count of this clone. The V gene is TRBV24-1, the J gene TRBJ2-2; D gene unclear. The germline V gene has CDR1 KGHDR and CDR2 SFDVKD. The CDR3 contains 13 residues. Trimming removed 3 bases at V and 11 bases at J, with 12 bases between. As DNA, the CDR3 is TGTGCCACCAGTGATCCCCGGGCAGCAGAGCTGTTTTTT. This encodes CATSDPRAAELFF.

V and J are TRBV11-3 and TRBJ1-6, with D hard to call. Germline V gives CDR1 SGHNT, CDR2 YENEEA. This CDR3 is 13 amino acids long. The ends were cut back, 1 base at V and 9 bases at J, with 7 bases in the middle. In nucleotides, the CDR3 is TGTGCCAGCAGCTTAGGGTCGCTTTCACCCCTCCACTTT. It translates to CASSLGSLSPLHF.

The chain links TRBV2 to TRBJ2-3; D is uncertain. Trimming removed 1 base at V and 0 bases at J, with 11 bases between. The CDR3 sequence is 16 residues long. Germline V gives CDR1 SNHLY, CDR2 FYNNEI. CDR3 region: CASSEGRSPSTDTQYF. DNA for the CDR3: TGTGCCAGCAGTGAAGGACGGAGCCCAAGCACAGATACGCAGTATTTT.

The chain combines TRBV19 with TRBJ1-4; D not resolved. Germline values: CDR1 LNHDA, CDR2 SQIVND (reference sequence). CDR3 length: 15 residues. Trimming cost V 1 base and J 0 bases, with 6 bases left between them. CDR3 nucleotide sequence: TGTGCCAGTAGTATAGCGGGGTCAACTAATGAAAAACTGTTTTTT. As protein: CASSIAGSTNEKLFF.

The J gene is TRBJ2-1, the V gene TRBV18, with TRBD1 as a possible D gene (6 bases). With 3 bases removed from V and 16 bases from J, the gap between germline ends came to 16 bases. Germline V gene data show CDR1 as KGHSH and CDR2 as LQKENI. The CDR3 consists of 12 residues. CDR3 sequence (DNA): TGTGCCAGCTCACCGCCTGGACAGACTCACTTCTTC. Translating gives CASSPPGQTHFF.